The 13 T cell receptor beta chains listed next were all sequenced from one sample in a study of blood T cell repertoires in COVID-19. Profiling relied on immunoSEQ multiplex PCR, and the TCRdb table lists in-frame clones only, not all of them. This sample carries about 170,000 clones, 80% to 85% of them seen once, and the ten largest clones take about a tenth. The source material was peripheral blood. The origin of the receptors is a man between 70 and 80 years old with active or convalescent COVID-19.

This sequence joins TRBV18 and TRBJ2-5, with unresolved D. The CDR3 sequence is 15 residues long. The germline V gene encodes CDR1 KGHSH and CDR2 LQKENI. V lost 2 bases to trimming and J lost 0 bases, with 10 bases between them. The CDR3 protein is CASSPLLNYQETQYF. The CDR3 bases are TGTGCCAGCTCACCATTGCTCAACTACCAAGAGACCCAGTACTTC.

J is TRBJ2-1 and V is TRBV27, with 9 bases lining up with TRBD2. Germline V lookup: CDR1 MNHEY, CDR2 SMNVEV (reference sequence). After removal of 0 bases from V and 9 bases from J, the junction contained 6 bases not matched to a gene. The CDR3 runs 15 residues. The CDR3 sequence is CASSLSGLASIEQFF. The CDR3 region has the DNA TGTGCCAGCAGTTTATCGGGACTAGCATCTATTGAGCAGTTCTTC.

The genes are TRBV3-1 (or the pseudogene TRBV3-2) and TRBJ2-5; unclear D gene. In germline, CDR1 is LGHDT, CDR2 YNNKEL (reference sequence). Trimming pared 0 bases from V and 5 bases from J, leaving 7 bases between. This CDR3 spans 13 amino acids. The CDR3 sequence: CASSQDPGETQYF. The CDR3, as DNA: TGTGCCAGCAGCCAAGATCCGGGTGAGACCCAGTACTTC.

The chain carries TRBV28 and TRBJ1-6, with TRBD1 identical over 7 bases. The CDR3 is made up of 15 amino acids. V lost 5 bases, J lost 5 bases, and 6 bases stayed unmatched. Germline-derived CDR1 and CDR2 are MDHEN and SYDVKM. DNA of the CDR3: TGTGCCAGCAGTGACACCGGGACAGATAATTCACCCCTCCACTTT. This codes for CASSDTGTDNSPLHF.

The rearrangement joins TRBV5-8 to TRBJ2-5; 12 bases are shared with TRBD1. The junction had 9 bases not matched to a gene; V was cut back by 4 bases and J by 5 bases. Germline V CDR1 and CDR2: SGHTS, YDEGEE. There are 16 residues in the CDR3. As DNA, the CDR3 is TGTGCCAGCAGCCCCGGGACAGGGGGCTTGCGGGAGACCCAGTACTTC. Protein: CASSPGTGGLRETQYF.

This clone was seen a single time. The gene calls are TRBV18 and TRBJ2-5, with 8 positions matching TRBD1. V gave up 4 bases and J gave up 1 base; unmatched junction bases: 8. CDR3 length equals 16 residues. Germline V gives CDR1 KGHSH, CDR2 LQKENI. Written as DNA, the CDR3 is TGTGCCAGCTCACTTGGACAGGGTGGCGGCCAAGAGACCCAGTACTTC. Translating it yields CASSLGQGGGQETQYF.

This clone was seen only a few times. The chain links TRBV5-1 to TRBJ1-2; TRBD1 agrees at 7 bases. V was clipped by 4 bases and J by 6 bases; unmatched bases: 6. Germline V CDR1 and CDR2: SGHRS, YFSETQ. The CDR3 contains 13 residues. The CDR3 nucleotides are TGCGCCAGCAGCAAAGACAGGGAGGATGGCTACACCTTC. It encodes CASSKDREDGYTF. Full variable domain (missing parts from reference TRBV5-1 and TRBJ1-2): KAGVTQTPRYLIKTRGQQVTLSCSPISGHRSVSWYQQTPGQGLQFLFEYFSETQRNKGNFPGRFSGRQFSNSRSEMNVSTLELGDSALYLCASSKDREDGYTFGSGTRLTVV.

This clone was counted many times. Here the CDR3 DNA reads TGTGCCAGCAGTTTACCCGGAAGGCGGTACACCGGGGAGCTGTTTTTT. This encodes CASSLPGRRYTGELFF. The rearrangement joins TRBV28 to TRBJ2-2; the D is unclear. Germline-derived CDR1 and CDR2 are MDHEN and SYDVKM. V was shortened by 2 bases and J by 3 bases, with 13 bases between the two germline ends. The length of the CDR3 is 16 residues. Filled out from reference TRBV28 and TRBJ2-2, the complete variable domain reads DVKVTQSSRYLVKRTGEKVFLECVQDMDHENMFWYRQDPGLGLRLIYFSYDVKMKEKGDIPEGYSVSREKKERFSLILESASTNQTSMYLCASSLPGRRYTGELFFGEGSRLTVL.

This rearrangement joins TRBV13 to TRBJ1-1, with TRBD1 matching 7 bases. The CDR3 sequence is 15 residues long. J gave up 0 bases and V 1 base, and 2 bases lay outside the gene matches. From germline, CDR1 is PRHDT and CDR2 FYEKMQ (reference sequence). The chain's CDR3 is CASSLEGQLNTEAFF. The CDR3 DNA is TGTGCCAGCAGCTTAGAGGGACAGTTGAACACTGAAGCTTTCTTT.

The chain employs TRBV6-2 or TRBV6-3 and TRBJ2-5; 10 bases line up with TRBD2. V was pared by 5 bases and J by 0 bases, with 6 bases of the junction left unmatched. The CDR3 length is 16 residues. CDR1 is MNHEY and CDR2 is SVGEGT in the germline V gene. This CDR3 is CASSDRTSGYQETQYF. The CDR3 nucleotides are TGTGCCAGCAGTGATCGGACTAGCGGTTACCAAGAGACCCAGTACTTC.

This chain uses TRBV11-2 with TRBJ2-1, with 8 bases that match TRBD2. The CDR3 has 17 residues. The germline CDR1 and CDR2 sequences are SGHAT and FQNNGV. V trimming: 5 bases; J trimming: 4 bases; junction bases outside the gene matches: 13. The DNA for the CDR3 is TGTGCCAGCAGCCGGAGCGGGGCGGGAGGCCCTTACAATGAGCAGTTCTTC. It encodes CASSRSGAGGPYNEQFF.

This clone was observed once. The chain combines TRBV3-1 (or the pseudogene TRBV3-2) with TRBJ2-5; tentatively, D is TRBD2 (5 bases). V lost 0 bases and J lost 5, with 13 bases in between. Germline CDR1 is LGHDT and CDR2 is YNNKEL (reference sequence). The CDR3 length is 15 residues. The CDR3 region is CASSQDAAPGETQYF. The CDR3 DNA reads as TGTGCCAGCAGCCAAGACGCGGCGCCGGGGGAGACCCAGTACTTC.

The CDR3 nucleotides are TGCGCCAGCAGCCAAAGGACAGGGGAAGATACGCAGTATTTT. The encoded protein is CASSQRTGEDTQYF. The chain uses TRBV4-1 and TRBJ2-3; 9 bases align to TRBD1. The trim removed 2 bases at V and 5 bases at J, leaving 2 bases unmatched. CDR1 MGHRA and CDR2 YSYEKL come from the germline V gene. The CDR3 is made up of 14 amino acids.